The rows below give T cell receptor beta chains drawn from one sample of a study of blood T cell repertoires in COVID-19. Measured with immunoSEQ multiplex PCR; TCRdb has only the in-frame clones, and not every one. The sample lists under 400,000 clones; nearly 90% were seen once. Sequenced input: peripheral blood. The receptor set was obtained from a man younger than 35 with active or convalescent COVID-19. CDR3s include the opening cysteine and the closing phenylalanine or tryptophan. Each record gives: CDR3 DNA, CDR3 protein, CDR3 length, D gene, clone size, J gene, V gene. A D gene is named only where the DNA matches it firmly. A row's size may be missing; if present it is once, few, many or a size class.

cdr3_nt: TGTGCCAGTAGGGGATCTACAGGGTTTACCAAAAACATTCAGTACTTC
cdr3_aa: CASRGSTGFTKNIQYF
cdr3_length: 16
d_call: -
clone_size: -
j_call: TRBJ2-4
v_call: TRBV19

cdr3_nt: TGTGCCAGCAGGGGGACTAACCCAAATGAGCAGTTCTTC
cdr3_aa: CASRGTNPNEQFF
cdr3_length: 13
d_call: -
clone_size: -
j_call: TRBJ2-1
v_call: TRBV21-1

cdr3_nt: TGCGCCAGCTCTGGGACAGGGGCCGACACGGACTACAATGAGCAGTTCTTC
cdr3_aa: CASSGTGADTDYNEQFF
cdr3_length: 17
d_call: TRBD1
clone_size: -
j_call: TRBJ2-1
v_call: TRBV23-1

cdr3_nt: TGTGCCACACGTGGGACTGCCTGGTCTGATGGCTACACCTTC
cdr3_aa: CATRGTAWSDGYTF
cdr3_length: 14
d_call: -
clone_size: -
j_call: TRBJ1-2
v_call: TRBV6-5

cdr3_nt: TGTGCCAGCAGCCCAACGACATCCTACGAGCAGTACTTC
cdr3_aa: CASSPTTSYEQYF
cdr3_length: 13
d_call: -
clone_size: -
j_call: TRBJ2-7
v_call: TRBV7-9

cdr3_nt: TGTGCCAGTACCATGGGACAGACAACAAATTCACCCCTCCACTTT
cdr3_aa: CASTMGQTTNSPLHF
cdr3_length: 15
d_call: TRBD1
clone_size: -
j_call: TRBJ1-6
v_call: TRBV19

cdr3_nt: TGTGCCACCGGGACAGGGGGGGATAATCAGCCCCAGCATTTT
cdr3_aa: CATGTGGDNQPQHF
cdr3_length: 14
d_call: TRBD1
clone_size: -
j_call: TRBJ1-5
v_call: TRBV24-1

cdr3_nt: TGCGCCAGCAGCTCTGGACTAGCGGGGATTCCGAACAATGAGCAGTTCTTC
cdr3_aa: CASSSGLAGIPNNEQFF
cdr3_length: 17
d_call: TRBD2
clone_size: -
j_call: TRBJ2-1
v_call: TRBV5-1

cdr3_nt: TGTGCCACCCATTTCTGGGGACAGGGACATCAGCCCCAGCATTTT
cdr3_aa: CATHFWGQGHQPQHF
cdr3_length: 15
d_call: TRBD1
clone_size: -
j_call: TRBJ1-5
v_call: TRBV28

cdr3_nt: TGCAGCGTTGCCGGGACAGCCAAACTAGCCAAAAACATTCAGTACTTC
cdr3_aa: CSVAGTAKLAKNIQYF
cdr3_length: 16
d_call: TRBD1
clone_size: -
j_call: TRBJ2-4
v_call: TRBV29-1

cdr3_nt: TGTGCCAGCCGCCCGACAGGGGGTAATGGAAACACCATATATTTT
cdr3_aa: CASRPTGGNGNTIYF
cdr3_length: 15
d_call: TRBD1
clone_size: -
j_call: TRBJ1-3
v_call: TRBV19

cdr3_nt: TGCGCCAGCAGCTCCACGACAGGGAATAGTAATCAGCCCCAGCATTTT
cdr3_aa: CASSSTTGNSNQPQHF
cdr3_length: 16
d_call: TRBD1
clone_size: -
j_call: TRBJ1-5
v_call: TRBV4-1

cdr3_nt: TGTGCCAGCTCAATGGGACAGGGATCCTACGAGCAGTACTTC
cdr3_aa: CASSMGQGSYEQYF
cdr3_length: 14
d_call: TRBD1
clone_size: -
j_call: TRBJ2-7
v_call: TRBV18

cdr3_nt: TGTGCCAGCAGCCTAGCGACCTCTAGCGGCCCCTACTACAATGAGCAGTTCTTC
cdr3_aa: CASSLATSSGPYYNEQFF
cdr3_length: 18
d_call: TRBD2
clone_size: few
j_call: TRBJ2-1
v_call: TRBV3-1/TRBV3-2

cdr3_nt: TGTGCCACCAGCAAGGCGGGCAGGGGCGAGCAGTACTTC
cdr3_aa: CATSKAGRGEQYF
cdr3_length: 13
d_call: -
clone_size: few
j_call: TRBJ2-7
v_call: TRBV15

cdr3_nt: TGCGCCAGCAGCCAAGATCGGGCCGCAGGGGCAATCTACACCTTC
cdr3_aa: CASSQDRAAGAIYTF
cdr3_length: 15
d_call: -
clone_size: -
j_call: TRBJ1-2
v_call: TRBV4-3